Listed below are T cell receptor beta chains from one sample, sequenced in a study of early T cells in non-severe SARS-CoV-2 infection. TCRdb called the 5' RACE reads again in MiXCR, with one record for every CDR3 protein. The sample consists of nearly 70,000 distinct CDR3 sequences, about 4.9% of them appearing once. The sequencing here drew on whole blood, taken at baseline. All receptors come from an adult who was a healthcare worker with PCR-confirmed SARS-CoV-2 infection or an uninfected control (not recorded which). The donor label of this sample is uncertain. Each CDR3 is given with its conserved first and last residue. A D gene is named only where the DNA matches it firmly. Rows give clone size only sometimes, using once, few, many, or a class for an expanded clone.

size: few
J: TRBJ1-5
D: .
V: TRBV28
CDR3: CASTNFNQPQHF
DNA: TGTGCCAGCACCAATTTCAATCAGCCCCAGCATTTT

size: few
J: TRBJ2-7
D: .
V: TRBV12-3/TRBV12-4
CDR3: CASRSGSYEQYF
DNA: TGTGCCAGCAGGAGCGGGTCTTACGAGCAGTACTTC

size: many
J: TRBJ2-1
D: .
V: TRBV11-2
CDR3: CASSFIRDSYNEQFF
DNA: TGTGCCAGCAGCTTCATCCGGGACTCCTACAATGAGCAGTTCTTC

size: .
J: TRBJ2-5
D: .
V: TRBV9
CDR3: CASSATGTLGETQYF
DNA: TGTGCCAGCAGCGCCACCGGGACATTGGGGGAGACCCAGTACTTC

size: many
J: TRBJ2-1
D: TRBD2
V: TRBV20-1
CDR3: CSARSPGTSGDYEQFF
DNA: TGCAGTGCTAGATCTCCCGGGACTAGCGGGGACTATGAGCAGTTCTTC

size: few
J: TRBJ1-5
D: .
V: TRBV4-2
CDR3: CASSQDRTQGRSNQPQHF
DNA: TGTGCCAGCAGCCAGGATAGAACACAGGGAAGGAGCAATCAGCCCCAGCATTTT

size: .
J: TRBJ2-1
D: .
V: TRBV11-3
CDR3: CASSLEAGYNEQFF
DNA: TGTGCCAGCAGCTTAGAGGCGGGATACAATGAGCAGTTCTTC

size: few
J: TRBJ1-1
D: .
V: TRBV7-2
CDR3: CASSLNPAGNTEAFF
DNA: TGTGCCAGCAGCTTAAACCCTGCGGGGAACACTGAAGCTTTCTTT

size: few
J: TRBJ2-7
D: .
V: TRBV29-1
CDR3: CSVGQGNYEQYF
DNA: TGCAGCGTGGGGCAGGGGAACTACGAGCAGTACTTC

size: few
J: TRBJ2-7
D: .
V: TRBV27
CDR3: CASSLSRGYYEQYF
DNA: TGTGCCAGCAGTTTAAGCAGGGGTTACTACGAGCAGTACTTC

size: many
J: TRBJ2-1
D: .
V: TRBV28
CDR3: CASSFGPGTDVADEQFF
DNA: TGTGCCAGCAGTTTCGGTCCCGGGACGGACGTTGCGGATGAGCAGTTCTTC

size: .
J: TRBJ1-5
D: TRBD1
V: TRBV5-6
CDR3: CASSLRGQVNQPQHF
DNA: TGTGCCAGCAGCTTGCGGGGACAGGTAAATCAGCCCCAGCATTTT

size: many
J: TRBJ1-2
D: .
V: TRBV12-3/TRBV12-4
CDR3: CASSLQGNYGYTF
DNA: TGTGCCAGCAGTCTACAGGGTAACTATGGCTACACCTTC

size: many
J: TRBJ2-7
D: .
V: TRBV12-3/TRBV12-4
CDR3: CASSPGQGWIEQYF
DNA: TGTGCCAGCAGCCCCGGGCAGGGATGGATAGAGCAGTACTTC

size: .
J: TRBJ1-5
D: .
V: TRBV6-5
CDR3: CASSYSKVSNQPQHF
DNA: TGTGCCAGCAGTTACTCCAAGGTTAGCAATCAGCCCCAGCATTTT

size: many
J: TRBJ1-1
D: .
V: TRBV10-3
CDR3: CAISGGANTEAFF
DNA: TGTGCCATCAGTGGGGGCGCAAACACTGAAGCTTTCTTT

size: .
J: TRBJ2-3
D: TRBD2
V: TRBV5-1
CDR3: CASSLFGGAGTDTQYF
DNA: TGCGCCAGCAGCCTTTTCGGGGGGGCTGGCACAGATACGCAGTATTTT

size: many
J: TRBJ2-1
D: .
V: TRBV20-1
CDR3: CSARITAGTSNGEQFF
DNA: TGCAGTGCTCGCATTACCGCCGGGACTTCAAACGGGGAGCAGTTCTTC

size: few
J: TRBJ2-7
D: .
V: TRBV7-3
CDR3: CASSLNRQGRTGEQYF
DNA: TGTGCCAGCAGCTTAAATCGCCAGGGAAGAACGGGCGAGCAGTACTTC

size: .
J: TRBJ2-7
D: .
V: TRBV12-3/TRBV12-4
CDR3: CASSLVGGQVYEQYF
DNA: TGTGCCAGCAGTTTAGTAGGGGGACAAGTGTACGAGCAGTACTTC

size: many
J: TRBJ1-5
D: .
V: TRBV13
CDR3: CASSLTVPRISNQPQHF
DNA: TGTGCCAGCAGCTTAACGGTACCCCGAATATCGAATCAGCCCCAGCATTTT

size: .
J: TRBJ2-1
D: TRBD1
V: TRBV6-1
CDR3: CASTPDRGSYNEQFF
DNA: TGTGCCAGCACTCCTGACAGGGGATCTTACAATGAGCAGTTCTTC

size: few
J: TRBJ2-5
D: TRBD1
V: TRBV7-3
CDR3: CASSEQGVETQYF
DNA: TGTGCCAGCAGCGAACAGGGGGTGGAGACCCAGTACTTC

size: .
J: TRBJ1-6
D: .
V: TRBV7-6
CDR3: CASSFGSNSPLHF
DNA: TGTGCCAGCAGCTTCGGCAGTAATTCACCCCTCCACTTT